The 10 T cell receptor beta chains reported below all come from one sample, sequenced in a study of T-cell memory formation after mild COVID-19. TCRdb analysed the 5' RACE reads with MiXCR anew, one entry per CDR3 protein. The data contain some 250,000 distinct CDR3 sequences, roughly 17% of them singletons. The sequenced sample was PBMCs or a T cell subset sorted from them (not recorded which). The receptors were sampled from a man aged 18 to 35 who had mild COVID-19 (a few samples of this study predate the infection). Cell type and time point are not known.

The chain is built from TRBV7-2 and TRBJ2-7; 10 bases align to TRBD2. CDR1 and CDR2 (germline): SGHTA, FQGNSA. This CDR3 contains 15 residues. V shed 4 bases and J 3 bases; nucleotides not matched to a gene: 6. The CDR3: CASSSASGGFYEQYF. As DNA, the CDR3 is TGTGCCAGCAGCTCCGCTAGCGGGGGTTTCTACGAGCAGTACTTC.

This clonotype showed up many times. The CDR3 nucleotides are TGTGCCAGCAGCCAATCGGGGGGACAGGACACAGATACGCAGTATTTT. Residues: CASSQSGGQDTDTQYF. The chain joins TRBV7-9 to TRBJ2-3, with TRBD1 as a possible D gene (8 bases). Trimming took off 5 bases at V and 2 bases at J, with 17 bases between the two ends. The CDR3 length is 16 residues. CDR1 is SEHNR and CDR2 is FQNEAQ in the germline V gene (reference sequence).

This rearrangement joins TRBV7-9 to TRBJ2-7; no clear D gene. With 5 bases removed from V and 3 bases from J, the gap between germline ends came to 11 bases. Germline assignment: CDR1 SEHNR and CDR2 FQNEAQ (reference sequence). The CDR3 runs to 13 residues. CDR3 nucleotide sequence: TGTGCCAGCAGCCCCTCGTTGGGCTACGAGCAGTACTTC. This translates into CASSPSLGYEQYF.

A few counts support this clonotype. The V call is TRBV5-1, the J call TRBJ1-1; a possible D gene is TRBD1 (5 bases). The germline V and J ends were trimmed by 4 bases and 3 bases, with 19 bases remaining between them. Germline values: CDR1 SGHRS, CDR2 YFSETQ. This CDR3 has 16 amino acids. CDR3 region: CASSPTVGGADTEAFF. The CDR3 nucleotides read TGCGCCAGCAGCCCCACGGTAGGAGGGGCGGACACTGAAGCTTTCTTT.

The gene calls are TRBV5-1 and TRBJ2-2; 12 nucleotides align to TRBD1. The J segment lost 8 bases and the V segment lost 4 bases, leaving 6 bases of the junction unmatched. The CDR3 is 15 residues long. Germline V CDR1 and CDR2: SGHRS, YFSETQ. CDR3 region: CASSEGQGAQGELFF. The CDR3 bases are TGCGCCAGCAGCGAGGGACAGGGGGCGCAGGGGGAGCTGTTTTTT.

This clonotype occurred many times. The chain has TRBV29-1 and TRBJ2-5, with unresolved D. This CDR3 has 13 residues. Trimming cost V 3 bases and J 5 bases, with 13 bases left between them. Germline V gene lookup returns CDR1 SQVTM and CDR2 ANQGSEA. The CDR3 DNA sequence: TGCAGCGTTGATATCATAGGGCTGGAGACCCAGTACTTC. Protein product: CSVDIIGLETQYF. Using reference TRBV29-1 and TRBJ2-5 for the parts outside the CDR3, the full variable domain is SAVISQKPSRDICQRGTSLTIQCQVDSQVTMMFWYRQQPGQSLTLIATANQGSEATYESGFVIDKFPISRPNLTFSTLTVSNMSPEDSSIYLCSVDIIGLETQYFGPGTRLLVL.

This chain connects TRBV7-9 to TRBJ1-2, with a weak D call TRBD1 (5 bases). CDR1 is SEHNR, CDR2 FQNEAQ, per germline (reference sequence). Trimming shortened V by 5 bases and J by 7 bases, and 20 bases separated the two germline ends. This CDR3 region has 15 residues. In nucleotides, the CDR3 is TGTGCCAGCAGCCCCCAGCCGGGGACCGCGGGTGGCTACACCTTC. It is translated as CASSPQPGTAGGYTF.

The chain is built from TRBV2 and TRBJ2-7, with D possibly matching TRBD1 (5 bases). V was shortened by 2 bases and J by 0 bases, with 8 bases between the two germline ends. The germline gives CDR1 SNHLY, CDR2 FYNNEI. CDR3 length: 14 amino acids. The CDR3 here is CASSEQGISYEQYV. CDR3 DNA sequence: TGTGCCAGCAGTGAACAGGGTATCTCCTACGAGCAGTACGTC.

V gene TRBV9 combines with J gene TRBJ2-5; 8 bases align to TRBD2. V shed 3 bases, J shed 3 bases, and the junction held 16 bases outside the gene matches. The CDR3 runs 18 residues. The germline V gene has CDR1 SGDLS and CDR2 YYNGEE. This CDR3 reads CASSGGGGSGEAKETQYF. DNA for the CDR3: TGTGCCAGCAGCGGAGGGGGTGGTAGCGGGGAAGCTAAAGAGACCCAGTACTTC. The full variable domain, its missing parts supplied by reference TRBV9 and TRBJ2-5, is DSGVTQTPKHLITATGQRVTLRCSPRSGDLSVYWYQQSLDQGLQFLIQYYNGEERAKGNILERFSAQQFPDLHSELNLSSLELGDSALYFCASSGGGGSGEAKETQYFGPGTRLLVL.

This clonotype was seen more than once but under ten times. The J gene is TRBJ1-2, the V gene TRBV5-1, with D maybe TRBD1 (6 bases). V was cut by 4 bases and J by 8 bases, with 21 bases left in between. This CDR3 region has 15 residues. Germline V lookup: CDR1 SGHRS, CDR2 YFSETQ. This CDR3 reads CASSPLEQGLRGYTF. The CDR3 DNA follows: TGCGCCAGCAGCCCTCTCGAACAGGGTCTCCGGGGCTACACCTTC.